This T cell receptor beta chain was identified in a study of blood T cells in healthy people across ages. Study results and limitations: Without sorted subsets, naive and antigen-experienced compartments could not be conclusively compared.

This CDR3 contains 20 residues. V was shortened by 5 bases and J by 5 bases, with 31 bases between the two germline ends. The V gene's germline CDR1 is SGHAT and CDR2 FQNNGV. Sample-barcoded 5' priming and a J-beta primer mix drove a second PCR of about 7 to 12 cycles. TCRdb redid the calling of the 5' RACE reads with MiXCR, one entry per CDR3 protein. The sample includes fewer than 650,000 distinct CDR3 sequences, around 27% of them seen just once. Points on this clonotype: What it recognizes is unknown.

These data were also filed under a second study, of T cells of mothers and their children. This second study notes: Each donor was one of three healthy Caucasian mothers or one of their six children. Related mother-child pairs showed slightly higher but non-significant overlap than unrelated pairs. Researchers found no T cell clones that were persistent and microchimeric.

This TCR came from a boy aged 2 to 10 in good health. V is TRBV11-2 and J is TRBJ2-1; D perhaps matches TRBD2 (5 bases). The sequenced sample consisted of blood. The CDR3 is CASSPRRKTSTGARDNEQFF. The CDR3 DNA sequence: TGTGCCAGCAGCCCTCGGCGGAAGACATCAACTGGAGCGAGGGACAATGAGCAGTTCTTC.